The 29 T cell receptor beta chains below come from one sample, sequenced in a study of prognosis after radiotherapy for stage I lung cancer. Multiplex PCR, run in two rounds, amplified TCR beta CDR3 from genomic DNA. First-round PCR employed TRBV- and TRBJ-specific primers for each gene. TCRdb redid the calling of the multiplex PCR reads with MiXCR, one entry per CDR3 protein. The data show around 20,000 distinct CDR3 sequences, 45% to 70% seen once. Sequencing used PBMCs, obtained before or after stereotactic body radiation therapy (not recorded which). These receptors were collected from a donor aged 50 or older with non-small cell lung cancer.

The chain joins TRBV27 to TRBJ2-3; 11 bases are shared with TRBD2. The junction had 13 bases not matched to a gene; V was cut back by 5 bases and J by 0 bases. The germline gives CDR1 MNHEY, CDR2 SMNVEV (reference sequence). The CDR3 loop spans 19 amino acids. The CDR3 DNA follows: TGTGCCAGCAGTGTACCCGGGACTAGCGGTAGGTTTAGCACAGATACGCAGTATTTT. This translates into CASSVPGTSGRFSTDTQYF.

This clonotype has at least ten counts. The chain joins TRBV4-2 to TRBJ2-2, with 9 bases fitting TRBD2. The CDR3 is 17 amino acids. Germline V CDR1 and CDR2: LGHNA, YNFKEQ. J lost 2 bases, V lost 4 bases, and 8 bases had no gene match. The CDR3 sequence: CASSLGGGRGNTGELFF. The CDR3 coding sequence is TGTGCCAGCAGCCTGGGCGGCGGGAGGGGAAACACCGGGGAGCTGTTTTTT.

This clonotype has ten or more counts. The rearrangement uses TRBV19 and TRBJ2-1; D is possibly TRBD1 (5 bases). The germline V gene encodes CDR1 LNHDA and CDR2 SQIVND (reference sequence). V gave up 6 bases and J gave up 3 bases, with 12 bases separating them. The CDR3 has 14 residues. In DNA, the CDR3 is TGTGCCAGTAGGGCTGGCAGGGACTACAATGAGCAGTTCTTC. Protein product: CASRAGRDYNEQFF. Filled out from reference TRBV19 and TRBJ2-1, the complete variable domain reads DGGITQSPKYLFRKEGQNVTLSCEQNLNHDAMYWYRQDPGQGLRLIYYSQIVNDFQKGDIAEGYSVSREKKESFPLTVTSAQKNPTAFYLCASRAGRDYNEQFFGPGTRLTVL.

In this sample, this clonotype turned up many times. V usage is TRBV7-9 and J usage is TRBJ1-3; D is ambiguous. Germline CDR1 SEHNR, CDR2 FQNEAQ (reference sequence). The CDR3 is made up of 15 amino acids. Trimming removed 5 bases from V and 0 bases from J, with 11 bases in between. The CDR3 is CASSLGLNSGNTIYF. The CDR3 DNA reads as TGTGCCAGCAGCCTTGGACTGAACTCTGGAAACACCATATATTTT.

DNA for the CDR3: TGCAGTGCTACTAGTAGCGGGAAAGTCTCCTACGAGCAGTACTTC. Translating it yields CSATSSGKVSYEQYF. The chain is built from TRBV20-1 and TRBJ2-7, with 8 bases that match TRBD2. V shed 4 bases and J 0 bases; nucleotides not matched to a gene: 8. The CDR3 is 15 residues long. Germline CDR1 reads DFQATT; CDR2 reads SNEGSKA (reference sequence).

By its share, this clonotype is medium-sized. The rearrangement joins TRBV27 to TRBJ2-7, with D maybe TRBD1 (5 bases). Trimming stripped 3 bases from V and 5 bases from J, with 11 bases between. The CDR3 sequence is 13 residues long. Germline V CDR1 and CDR2: MNHEY, SMNVEV (reference sequence). The CDR3 DNA follows: TGTGCCAGCAGTTTCTGGGGCCCGAACGAGCAGTACTTC. This gives the protein CASSFWGPNEQYF.

This clonotype counts as medium-sized. The chain joins TRBV28 to TRBJ1-2, with a weak D call TRBD1 (6 bases). V lost 3 bases, J lost 4 bases, and 12 bases lay in between. The CDR3 is made up of 14 amino acids. Germline CDR1 is MDHEN and CDR2 is SYDVKM. The CDR3 loop is CASSFRGLGYGYTF. In DNA, the CDR3 is TGTGCCAGCAGTTTCAGGGGATTGGGCTATGGCTACACCTTC.

This clonotype was detected many times. The J gene is TRBJ2-2, the V gene TRBV27; no reliable D call. CDR3 size: 13 residues. V lost 6 bases and J lost 1, with 6 bases in between. The V gene's germline CDR1 is MNHEY and CDR2 SMNVEV (reference sequence). CDR3 region: CASSAWNTGELFF. CDR3 DNA: TGTGCCAGCAGCGCCTGGAACACCGGGGAGCTGTTTTTT.

This clonotype was observed at least ten times. The chain uses TRBV5-4 and TRBJ1-1; D gene uncertain. Per the germline V gene, CDR1 is SGHNT and CDR2 is YYREEE (reference sequence). This CDR3 region has 13 residues. V lost 0 bases and J 3 bases, leaving 6 bases between the germline ends. The CDR3 reads CASSLDTYTEAFF. The CDR3 coding sequence is TGTGCCAGCAGCTTGGACACCTACACTGAAGCTTTCTTT.

At least ten counts were recorded for this clonotype. The chain links TRBV5-1 to TRBJ1-4; 12 bases agree with TRBD1. Germline V CDR1 and CDR2: SGHRS, YFSETQ. This CDR3 has 17 residues. Germline trimming cut 5 bases from V and 7 bases from J; bases unmatched to any gene: 12. This chain's CDR3 is CASRDRDRGLSGEKLFF. The DNA for the CDR3 is TGCGCCAGCAGAGACCGGGACAGGGGGCTGAGTGGTGAAAAACTGTTTTTT.

The chain joins TRBV19 to TRBJ2-2, with D perhaps TRBD2 (6 bases). There are 14 residues in the CDR3. V was shortened by 3 bases and J by 10 bases, with 15 bases between the two germline ends. Germline CDR1 reads LNHDA; CDR2 reads SQIVND (reference sequence). CDR3 amino acids: CASSMGGTPVELFF. The CDR3 region has the DNA TGTGCCAGTAGTATGGGAGGTACCCCCGTGGAGCTGTTTTTT.

This clonotype was seen only a few times. Since a much larger clone is just one base distant, this may be a read error. This chain joins TRBV30 and TRBJ1-1; unclear D gene. Germline V gene sequence: CDR1 GTSNPN, CDR2 SVGIG (reference sequence). This CDR3 spans 11 amino acids. V was clipped by 8 bases and J by 3 bases, with 10 bases between them. Here the CDR3 DNA reads TGTGCCGACGGAGTGGACACTGAAGCTTTCTTT. Amino acids: CADGVDTEAFF.

Points on this clonotype: A far larger clone differs by one base, so this is likely a read error. The rearrangement uses TRBV2 and TRBJ2-1; 8 bases align to TRBD2. The CDR3 is made up of 13 amino acids. Germline CDR1 SNHLY, CDR2 FYNNEI. The CDR3, as DNA: TGTGCCAGCAGTGAAGCTAGCGGGACGGGGCAGTCCTTC. It translates to CASSEASGTGQSF.

About this clonotype itself: A read error is likely here: a far larger clone is one base away. The chain carries TRBV6-4 and TRBJ1-5, with no clear D. CDR1 is MRHNA, CDR2 SNTAGT, per germline. CDR3 length: 13 amino acids. The V end was cut by 8 bases, the J end by 6 bases, with 14 bases between. This CDR3 reads CASGFGEGQPQHF. The CDR3 coding sequence is TGTGCCAGCGGGTTTGGGGAGGGTCAGCCCCAGCATTTT.

A word on this clonotype: This likely stems from a read error, as it lies one base from a far larger clone. V and J are TRBV6-5 and TRBJ2-5; D uncertain. Per the germline V gene, CDR1 is MNHEY and CDR2 is SVGAGI. This CDR3 is built from 12 residues. CDR3 DNA sequence: TGTGACAGCAGCTCAGACATTGAGACCCAGTACTTC. Translation gives CDSSSDIETQYF.

The chain has TRBV12-3 or TRBV12-4 and TRBJ1-5, with unresolved D. With 6 bases removed from V and 1 base from J, the gap between germline ends came to 13 bases. The CDR3 consists of 15 residues. The CDR3 DNA reads as TGTGCCAGCAGCGTATCGTCGGGCAGCAATCAGCCCCAGCATTTT. It encodes CASSVSSGSNQPQHF.

By sample share, this clonotype is medium-sized. The chain couples TRBV11-2 to TRBJ2-7, with 10 bases aligning to TRBD2. V lost 1 base, J lost 0 bases, and 9 bases stayed unmatched. CDR1 and CDR2 from the germline V gene are SGHAT and FQNNGV. There are 18 residues in the CDR3. The CDR3 region has the DNA TGTGCCAGCAGCTTAGCGCCGTCGGCTAGCGGGAGCTCCTACGAGCAGTACTTC. It is translated as CASSLAPSASGSSYEQYF.

Concerning this clonotype: A read error may produce the germline difference seen at one junction end. The rearrangement links TRBV7-8 to TRBJ2-6, with TRBD1 identical over 9 bases. Germline V lookup: CDR1 SGHVS, CDR2 FQNEAQ. The CDR3 is 17 amino acids. DNA for the CDR3: TGTGCCAGCAGCTTGGGGACAGGGATCTTTGGGGCCAACGTCCCGACTTTC. This gives the protein CASSLGTGIFGANVPTF.

This clonotype showed up just once. V gene TRBV6-1 combines with J gene TRBJ1-2, with D uncertain. This CDR3 spans 14 amino acids. Germline loops: CDR1 MNHNS, CDR2 SASEGT. Trimming took 8 bases from V and 8 from J, leaving 21 bases between them. CDR3 in amino acids: CASLHLVTREGYTF. The CDR3 DNA is TGTGCCAGCCTCCATTTGGTGACGAGGGAAGGCTACACCTTC.

The rearrangement uses TRBV6-1 and TRBJ2-2, with D hard to call. Trimming removed 8 bases at V and 3 bases at J, with 22 bases between. From germline, CDR1 is MNHNS and CDR2 SASEGT. CDR3 length: 17 amino acids. CDR3 DNA sequence: TGTGCCAGCTCACCACTCGGGCCAGGCATTGACACCGGGGAGCTGTTTTTT. The encoded protein is CASSPLGPGIDTGELFF.

In its sample, this clonotype was seen many times. The chain joins TRBV19 to TRBJ1-4; D is unresolved. V lost 4 bases and J lost 0, with 9 bases in between. Germline CDR1 is LNHDA and CDR2 is SQIVND (reference sequence). The CDR3 contains 15 residues. Here the CDR3 reads CASSNRGSTNEKLFF. CDR3 sequence (DNA): TGTGCCAGTAGTAATCGGGGTTCAACTAATGAAAAACTGTTTTTT.

At least ten counts were recorded for this clonotype. This chain uses TRBV7-2 with TRBJ2-6, with D possibly being TRBD1 or TRBD2 (5 bases each). CDR1 and CDR2 from the germline V gene are SGHTA and FQGNSA. This CDR3 spans 17 amino acids. Trimming shortened V by 4 bases and J by 1 base, and 14 bases separated the two germline ends. CDR3 protein: CASSSGLRQSGANVLTF. The DNA of the CDR3 is TGTGCCAGCAGCTCAGGACTTCGACAGTCTGGGGCCAACGTCCTGACTTTC.

The sample holds many counts of this clonotype. This chain links TRBV27 with TRBJ1-1, with D tentatively TRBD1 (5 bases). Trimming left V 0 bases short and J 11 bases short, with 16 bases between. The germline V gene has CDR1 MNHEY and CDR2 SMNVEV (reference sequence). The length of the CDR3 is 14 residues. The CDR3 loop reads CASSLSIRWGSAFF. CDR3 DNA: TGTGCCAGCAGTTTATCGATAAGATGGGGCTCGGCTTTCTTT.

The chain recombines TRBV7-2 with TRBJ2-1; no firm D call. The CDR3 has 16 amino acids. V gave up 3 bases and J gave up 7 bases, with 19 bases separating them. CDR1 is SGHTA and CDR2 is FQGNSA in the germline V gene. The CDR3 spells CASSLSSTERGNEQFF. As DNA, the CDR3 is TGTGCCAGCAGCTTGAGCTCCACCGAACGTGGGAATGAGCAGTTCTTC.

Judged by abundance, this clonotype is medium-sized. The rearrangement joins TRBV20-1 to TRBJ1-3; 12 nucleotides match TRBD1. Germline CDR1 DFQATT, CDR2 SNEGSKA (reference sequence). This CDR3 contains 15 residues. V lost 3 bases to trimming and J lost 6 bases; unmatched junction nucleotides: 6. The CDR3 here is CSASGAGQGANTIYF. CDR3 DNA: TGCAGTGCTAGTGGTGCGGGACAGGGGGCAAACACCATATATTTT.

This clonotype is labeled medium-sized. The genes are TRBV20-1 and TRBJ2-1; no reliable D call. The germline V gene encodes CDR1 DFQATT and CDR2 SNEGSKA (reference sequence). Between the trimmed V and J ends, which lost 6 bases and 4 bases, there was a span of 10 bases. The CDR3 runs to 12 residues. CDR3 residues: CSAPTFYNEQFF. As DNA, the CDR3 is TGCAGTGCCCCTACATTTTACAATGAGCAGTTCTTC.

The V gene is TRBV28, the J gene TRBJ2-7, with no clear D. Trimming removed 6 bases from V and 13 bases from J, with 16 bases in between. The CDR3 is 11 residues long. The germline V gene has CDR1 MDHEN and CDR2 SYDVKM. The CDR3 DNA is TGTGCCAGCAGCCGTTCCTCGTGGCAATACTTC. This codes for CASSRSSWQYF. Full variable domain (rest looked up from reference TRBV28 and TRBJ2-7): DVKVTQSSRYLVKRTGEKVFLECVQDMDHENMFWYRQDPGLGLRLIYFSYDVKMKEKGDIPEGYSVSREKKERFSLILESASTNQTSMYLCASSRSSWQYFGPGTRLTVT.

The sample holds many counts of this clonotype. The chain is built from TRBV6-5 and TRBJ2-3, with 11 bases identical to TRBD2. The V gene's germline CDR1 is MNHEY and CDR2 SVGAGI. This CDR3 spans 15 amino acids. The V segment lost 2 bases and the J segment 5 bases; nucleotides outside the gene matches: 3. In nucleotides, the CDR3 is TGTGCCAGCAGTTACACCGGGACTAGCGGAGATACGCAGTATTTT. Translating gives CASSYTGTSGDTQYF.

The chain joins TRBV9 to TRBJ2-1; 11 bases map to TRBD2. Trimming removed 4 bases from V and 3 bases from J; junction bases left unmatched: 3. CDR3 length: 15 amino acids. Germline-derived CDR1 and CDR2 are SGDLS and YYNGEE. DNA for the CDR3: TGTGCCAGCAGCTTCCTAGCGGGAGGCTACAATGAGCAGTTCTTC. It is translated as CASSFLAGGYNEQFF.